This T cell receptor (beta chain) emerged from a study of OX40 agonist ivuxolimab in advanced cancers. Study-wide results and limits: Antigen specificity of clonally expanded peripheral T cells was not established. Dose levels from 0.1 to 3.0 mg/kg saw CD4+ and CD8+ blood T cells expand clonally by week 6. CD4+ T cells averaged fewer expanded clones than CD8+ T cells.

The CDR3 contains 15 residues. Germline V gene sequence: CDR1 LNHDA, CDR2 SQIVND (reference sequence). V was trimmed by 1 base and J by 2 bases, leaving 9 bases between them. As for this clone: Its cognate antigen is unknown.

Sequenced by immunoSEQ multiplex PCR; TCRdb stores in-frame clones only, minus some. The table has about 60,000 clones, roughly nine tenths seen once. The TCR comes from an adult with an advanced solid tumor such as melanoma, head and neck, liver or kidney cancer. This specimen consisted of CD4+ or CD8+ T cells sorted from blood, obtained in a trial of the OX40 agonist ivuxolimab. V gene TRBV19 combines with J gene TRBJ1-5; no firm D call. The CDR3 region has the DNA TGTGCCAGTAGTATAGGCAGGACGGGCAATCAGCCCCAGCATTTT. This sequence encodes CASSIGRTGNQPQHF.